Listed below are T cell receptor beta chains from one sample, sequenced in a study of blood T cell repertoires in COVID-19. Profiled with immunoSEQ multiplex PCR; TCRdb holds only in-frame clones, not every one. The sample records more than 150,000 clones, 88% being singletons. The specimen sequenced was peripheral blood. The source is a man between 65 and 79 years old with active or convalescent COVID-19. CDR3s include the opening cysteine and the closing phenylalanine or tryptophan. Fields, in order: clone size, V gene, J gene, D gene, CDR3 DNA, CDR3 protein. A D gene is named only where the DNA matches it firmly. Clone size is not always given. Where it is, it says once, few, many or a class for expanded clones.

>.|TRBV28|TRBJ1-4|.
TGTGCCAGCAGCCAAGACACGAAACTGTTTTTT
CASSQDTKLFF
>.|TRBV2|TRBJ1-4|.
TGTGCCAGCAGTGATAAAGGGGTATTTGAAAAACTGTTTTTT
CASSDKGVFEKLFF
>.|TRBV24-1|TRBJ2-7|TRBD1
TGTGCCACCAGCGCAACAGGGGGCACCTACGAGCAGTACTTC
CATSATGGTYEQYF
>.|TRBV7-6|TRBJ1-3|.
TGTGCCAGCAGCTTAGGGGTAGCCTCTGGAAACACCATATATTTT
CASSLGVASGNTIYF
>.|TRBV19|TRBJ1-5|TRBD1
TGTGCCAGTAACTACAGGGGGCGCGGTACTCAGCCCCAGCATTTT
CASNYRGRGTQPQHF
>.|TRBV11-2|TRBJ2-7|.
TGTGCCAGCAGCCTGGGCCTCCGGCAGGGGCTCTACCACGAGCAGTACTTC
CASSLGLRQGLYHEQYF
>.|TRBV6-5|TRBJ1-5|.
TGTGCCACTACTGACAGGCCTAGCAATCAGCCCCAGCATTTT
CATTDRPSNQPQHF
>.|TRBV27|TRBJ1-1|.
TGTGCCAGCAGTTTGGAGGGGTGGACTGAAGCTTTCTTT
CASSLEGWTEAFF
>.|TRBV7-2|TRBJ2-1|TRBD1
TGTGCCACCCGGACAGGGGGCTCGCTCGATGAGCAGTTCTTC
CATRTGGSLDEQFF
>.|TRBV24-1|TRBJ1-1|.
TGTGCCACCAGTGAGCGGGGTAATGAAGCTTTCTTT
CATSERGNEAFF
>once|TRBV15|TRBJ2-5|TRBD1
TGTGCCACCAGCAGAGATCTGAGGGGGCCGGAGACCCAGTACTTC
CATSRDLRGPETQYF
>.|TRBV18|TRBJ2-1|TRBD2
TGTGCCAGCTCACCCCTGGCAAGACTAGCGGGTTACAATGAGCAGTTCTTC
CASSPLARLAGYNEQFF
>.|TRBV7-9|TRBJ2-7|.
TGTGCATGGCGGACAGATGGGACCTACGAGCAGTACTTC
CAWRTDGTYEQYF
>.|TRBV30|TRBJ1-5|TRBD1
TGTGCCTTCACGACAGGGGCTTTGCAGCCCCAGCATTTT
CAFTTGALQPQHF
>.|TRBV27|TRBJ2-2|.
TGTGCCAGCAAAATTTTGATTAGCGACGGGGAGCTGTTTTTT
CASKILISDGELFF
>.|TRBV21-1|TRBJ1-2|.
TGTGCCAGCAGGGGGCAGGCCTATGGCTACACCTTC
CASRGQAYGYTF
>.|TRBV6-5|TRBJ1-6|TRBD1
TGTGCCAGCAGTTACCATCGGACAGGGGAGACACCCCTCCACTTT
CASSYHRTGETPLHF
>.|TRBV27|TRBJ2-7|TRBD2
TGTGCCAGCAGCAAATCAGGGACTAGCGGGATCTACGTCAAGCAGTACTTC
CASSKSGTSGIYVKQYF
>few|TRBV10-1|TRBJ1-1|.
TGCGCCAGCAGTGGGACAGTGAACACTGAAGCTTTCTTT
CASSGTVNTEAFF
>.|TRBV28|TRBJ1-1|.
TGTGCCAGCAGTTTAACAAGAAACACTGAAGCTTTCTTT
CASSLTRNTEAFF
>.|TRBV9|TRBJ2-3|TRBD2
TGTGCCAGCAGCAAACCCTTAGCGGGAGGGAGCACAGATACGCAGTATTTT
CASSKPLAGGSTDTQYF
>once|TRBV28|TRBJ2-7|.
TGTGCCAGCAGTCCGGGGGACAGCTACGAGCAGTACTTC
CASSPGDSYEQYF
>.|TRBV7-2|TRBJ2-3|.
TGTGCCAGCAGCTTTCGAATACTCCACACAGATACGCAGTATTTT
CASSFRILHTDTQYF
>.|TRBV19|TRBJ2-3|.
TGTGCCAGTAGTCCAACTAGCACTAGCACAGATACGCAGTATTTT
CASSPTSTSTDTQYF
>.|TRBV19|TRBJ2-2|.
TGTGCCAGTATCCGGGAGCCTTGGGCCGGGGAGCTGTTTTTT
CASIREPWAGELFF
>.|TRBV18|TRBJ2-2|.
TGTGCCAGCTCACCACGAGTCGGGGAGCTGTTTTTT
CASSPRVGELFF
>.|TRBV5-1|TRBJ2-5|.
TGCGCCAGCAGCTTGGTACAGGGACAAGAGACCCAGTACTTC
CASSLVQGQETQYF
>.|TRBV5-5|TRBJ2-1|.
TGTGCCAGCAGCCAACAGGGTTTTGAGCAGTTCTTC
CASSQQGFEQFF
>.|TRBV28|TRBJ2-7|TRBD2
TGTGCCAGCAGTTCACCTCTAAAGACTAGCGGGGGAAAAGAGCAGTACTTC
CASSSPLKTSGGKEQYF
>once|TRBV5-4|TRBJ2-7|TRBD1
TGTGCCAGCAGCTTTGGTGGACAGGGCTCCTACGAGCAGTACTTC
CASSFGGQGSYEQYF
>many|TRBV3-1/TRBV3-2|TRBJ2-1|TRBD2
TGTGCCAGCAGCCAAGTTTTGGCGGGGGGGTGGAATGAGCAGTTCTTC
CASSQVLAGGWNEQFF
>.|TRBV19|TRBJ2-1|.
TGTGCCAGTAGTATAGCGAATGAGCAGTTCTTC
CASSIANEQFF
>.|TRBV19|TRBJ1-5|TRBD1
TGTGCCAGTAAAACAACAGGGGAGATTAGCAATCAGCCCCAGCATTTT
CASKTTGEISNQPQHF
>.|TRBV19|TRBJ1-1|.
TGTGCCAGTAGTATTGATGGGGGCTCTATGGAAGCTTTCTTT
CASSIDGGSMEAFF
>few|TRBV18|TRBJ1-1|.
TGTGCCAGCTCACCCTATCTGAACACTGAAGCTTTCTTT
CASSPYLNTEAFF
>.|TRBV5-1|TRBJ2-7|.
TGCGCCAGCAGCTTTAGAGGGAGTTACGAGCAGTACTTC
CASSFRGSYEQYF
>.|TRBV30|TRBJ1-5|TRBD1
TGTGCCTGGAGTCTACAGGGGAGCAATCAGCCCCAGCATTTT
CAWSLQGSNQPQHF
>.|TRBV28|TRBJ1-5|.
TGTGCCAGCAGGGGGGGAGGGGCCAATCAGCCCCAGCATTTT
CASRGGGANQPQHF
>.|TRBV25-1|TRBJ2-2|TRBD2
TGTGCCAGCAGTCGAATGGGTAGGGGACTAGCCGACACCGGGGAGCTGTTTTTT
CASSRMGRGLADTGELFF
>.|TRBV19|TRBJ1-6|TRBD1
TGTGCCAGTATGGGGACAGGGGGCTCGTCACCCCTCCACTTT
CASMGTGGSSPLHF
>once|TRBV6-2/TRBV6-3|TRBJ1-4|.
TGTGCCAGCAGTTACCGGCGGTCTAATGAAAAACTGTTTTTT
CASSYRRSNEKLFF
>.|TRBV10-2|TRBJ2-5|TRBD2
TGCGCCAGCAGGGGGCCAGCGGGGGGGCCAGGGGAGACCCAGTACTTC
CASRGPAGGPGETQYF
>.|TRBV7-8|TRBJ1-1|TRBD1
TGTGCCAGCAGCCGATCCGGGACAGGGGCTACTGAAGCTTTCTTT
CASSRSGTGATEAFF
>.|TRBV20-1|TRBJ2-7|.
TGCAGTGCTAGCCTCACAGACGAGCAGTACTTC
CSASLTDEQYF
>.|TRBV28|TRBJ2-5|TRBD1
TGTGCCAGCACCCCCGGGACAGGAATCTCCCAGTACTTC
CASTPGTGISQYF
>.|TRBV6-5|TRBJ2-7|.
TGTGCCAGCAGTTCCTGGGACTCTGGGGAGCAGTACTTC
CASSSWDSGEQYF
>.|TRBV5-3|TRBJ2-3|.
TGTGCCAGAAGCTTGTCAATGGGAGTCCCCCTTGGAACCACAGATACGCAGTATTTT
CARSLSMGVPLGTTDTQYF
>.|TRBV7-9|TRBJ2-3|.
TGTGCCAGCACCCGCTCTACTAGCACAGATACGCAGTATTTT
CASTRSTSTDTQYF
>.|TRBV2|TRBJ2-5|.
TGTGCCAGCACCCCGGACAGCGTAGGGACCCAGTACTTC
CASTPDSVGTQYF
>few|TRBV28|TRBJ1-4|TRBD1
TGTGCCAGCAGTATCGGGACAGGGGGCGTCGAAAAACTGTTTTTT
CASSIGTGGVEKLFF
>.|TRBV27|TRBJ1-2|TRBD1
TGTGCCAGCAGTTACAGTACAGGGGGGGTCTATGGCTACACCTTC
CASSYSTGGVYGYTF
>.|TRBV6-2/TRBV6-3|TRBJ1-3|.
TGTGCCAGCAGTAGAGGGACTGGAAACACCATATATTTT
CASSRGTGNTIYF
>once|TRBV28|TRBJ2-1|TRBD1
TGTGCCAGCAGTGCGTACCCGGACAGGAATAACAATGAGCAGTTCTTC
CASSAYPDRNNNEQFF
>.|TRBV28|TRBJ2-7|TRBD1
TGTGCCAGCAGTTTTCGGGACAGGCCCCCCGAGCAGTACTTC
CASSFRDRPPEQYF
>.|TRBV5-5|TRBJ2-1|TRBD2
TGTGCCAGCAGCTTGGAGGTGGTGGCTAGCGGGAGGTCGAACAATGAGCAGTTCTTC
CASSLEVVASGRSNNEQFF
>.|TRBV5-4|TRBJ2-1|TRBD2
TGTGCCAGCAGCTTTGTGGGAGGGCCAGGTAATGAGCAGTTCTTC
CASSFVGGPGNEQFF
>few|TRBV7-2|TRBJ2-1|TRBD2
TGTGCCAGCAGCTTAGACGTGGTCGGGGGGGGAAGGAATGAGCAGTTCTTC
CASSLDVVGGGRNEQFF